The clone carrying this T cell receptor beta chain has just one count. These data are taken from a study of control samples from healthy donors and cancer patients. Only in-frame clones appear in the TCRdb table, and some are missing; sequencing was by immunoSEQ multiplex PCR. The table lists over 100,000 clones, around nine tenths of them singletons, with about 3.2% in the top ten. This CDR3 is built from 15 residues. Unmatched junction bases numbered 15, after V lost 10 bases and J lost 4 bases. CDR1 and CDR2 from the germline V gene are SGHRS and YFSETQ. Sequenced sample: blood. The V gene is TRBV5-1, the J gene TRBJ2-5; the match to TRBD2 covers 8 bases. The receptor was derived from a man aged 45-65 years in good health. CDR3 sequence (DNA): TGCGCCCGCGCGACGGGGCGGGGGGATCTAGAGACCCAGTACTTC. Its protein is CARATGRGDLETQYF.